This T cell receptor beta chain was sequenced during a study of T-cell memory formation after mild COVID-19. On the study more broadly: The TCR clusters were mostly specific to one donor.

The study, taken as a whole, reports: Clones that contracted from day 15 to 85 had balanced CD4/CD8; later expanders were CD4+ biased. Contracting CD8+ clones were enriched in EMRA, CD4+ mainly in CM and EM.

Only a few counts were recorded for this clonotype. The antigen remains undetermined. Constant-segment primers served in 5'RACE that generated TCR alpha and TCR beta cDNA libraries bearing sample barcodes and UMIs. TCRdb re-derived calls from the 5' RACE reads in MiXCR, one entry per CDR3 protein. The sample includes 550,000 to 600,000 distinct CDR3 sequences, around a sixth seen only once; the top ten take about 8.1%. CDR3 length: 15 residues. The V end lost 4 bases, the J end lost 5 bases, and 17 bases lay between the germline ends. Germline values: CDR1 SGHVS, CDR2 FNYEAQ. The clonotype comes from an adult woman who had mild COVID-19 (a few samples of this study predate the infection). Cell type and time point are not known. The specimen was PBMCs or a T cell subset sorted from them (not recorded which). The rearrangement links TRBV7-6 to TRBJ2-5; D not certain. DNA of the CDR3: TGTGCCAGCAGCTCACGGGCGCAATACTGGGAGACCCAGTACTTC. Its protein is CASSSRAQYWETQYF.